This T cell receptor (beta chain) was sequenced for a study of T cell repertoires in cytomegalovirus infection. Overall study: Well-studied HLA-B-restricted epitopes and recently identified HLA-C-restricted epitopes of CMV were both used in the study. Public TCR beta signatures indicated both CMV infection and matching HLA type.

Concerning this clonotype: Its antigen is not known.

TCRdb passed the reads through MiXCR, listing each CDR3 protein once. The sample includes under 850,000 distinct CDR3 sequences, about 33% of them seen just once. The germline gives CDR1 DFQATT, CDR2 SNEGSKA (reference sequence). The CDR3 loop spans 11 amino acids. The ends were cut back, 6 bases at V and 6 bases at J, with 10 bases in the middle. Sequenced here: cultured PBMCs, sampled from culture after CMV antigen stimulation. This TCR was sampled from a human donor in good health (CMV status not recorded). Some clones in this sample may be carry-over from other donors' samples. V and J are TRBV20-1 and TRBJ2-3, with a weak D call TRBD2 (6 bases). The CDR3 loop reads CSAVGGDTQYF. The CDR3 coding sequence is TGCAGTGCAGTTGGAGGGGATACGCAGTATTTT.